The rows below give T cell receptor beta chains drawn from one sample of a study of blood T cell repertoires in COVID-19. Some clones are missing from TCRdb's copy, which holds only in-frame ones; the method was immunoSEQ multiplex PCR. The table shows about 220,000 clones, with 84% occurring only once. Source material: peripheral blood. These receptors all come from a woman aged 60-75 years with acute or convalescent COVID-19. CDR3s include the opening cysteine and the closing phenylalanine or tryptophan. D genes are given only for firm matches.

TRBV18	-	TRBJ1-2	CASSPRPGSGGYGYTF
TRBV6-5	TRBD2	TRBJ2-2	CASSYDGRGGAGELFF
TRBV13	-	TRBJ1-6	CASSLGQYNSPLHF
TRBV6-5	-	TRBJ2-2	CASKWGLNTGELFF
TRBV5-6	-	TRBJ1-5	CASSLKGANQPQHF
TRBV5-1	TRBD1	TRBJ2-2	CASSWNSRTGSTGELFF
TRBV7-3	-	TRBJ1-3	CASSFGSSGNTIYF
TRBV5-8	-	TRBJ1-5	CASSLGRVNQPQHF
TRBV7-2	TRBD2	TRBJ2-7	CASSSELAGLREQYF
TRBV7-9	TRBD2	TRBJ2-3	CASSLGLVMGDTQYF
TRBV20-1	-	TRBJ2-4	CSAPDLGIQYF
TRBV7-2	-	TRBJ1-2	CASSLDASSWNYGYTF
TRBV6-5	-	TRBJ1-1	CASSYTPNTEAFF
TRBV6-1	-	TRBJ2-7	CASSEGQDYEQYF
TRBV27	TRBD2	TRBJ2-7	CASRLSGVTYEQYF
TRBV25-1	-	TRBJ1-6	CASKVHSYNSPLHF
TRBV18	-	TRBJ1-1	CASSSKTGVMNTEAFF
TRBV6-2/TRBV6-3	-	TRBJ2-7	CASSYPAARPTYEQYF
TRBV4-2	TRBD2	TRBJ2-3	CASSQDEVGTTSSDPQYF
TRBV11-2	-	TRBJ2-1	CASSFLSGTYNEQFF
TRBV6-5	TRBD2	TRBJ2-3	CASSTRGAKTDTQYF
TRBV28	-	TRBJ1-1	CASSLNSFLNTEAFF
TRBV28	TRBD1	TRBJ1-1	CASSAPFGDRASLGAFF
TRBV24-1	TRBD1	TRBJ1-1	CATSDYRGRRVPNTEAFF
TRBV5-6	-	TRBJ1-3	CASSLTGNTIYF
TRBV19	-	TRBJ2-2	CASRGVGRTGELFF
TRBV18	TRBD1	TRBJ2-5	CASSAGTGVETQYF
TRBV7-2	-	TRBJ2-3	CASSPGVSADTQYF
TRBV5-5	-	TRBJ1-6	CASSPDGRSSYNSPLHF
TRBV14	TRBD1	TRBJ1-5	CASSQESGTGNQPQHF
TRBV19	TRBD1	TRBJ2-5	CASSQTTGRETQYF
TRBV5-1	TRBD1	TRBJ1-1	CASTRGRGTEAFF
TRBV29-1	-	TRBJ1-1	CSVFRGTRAFF
TRBV20-1	-	TRBJ1-1	CSAARGLRAFF
TRBV6-5	-	TRBJ1-4	CASSYSKNRRGEKLFF
TRBV7-2	-	TRBJ2-7	CASSLVGGGANYEQYF
TRBV5-1	TRBD2	TRBJ2-7	CASSLGTSGGIYEQYF
TRBV19	-	TRBJ1-6	CASSIAAEPGKSSYNSPLHF
TRBV19	TRBD1	TRBJ1-2	CASVGGLTNYGYTF
TRBV7-8	TRBD2	TRBJ2-1	CASSPRTSGANEQFF
TRBV10-2	TRBD1	TRBJ1-6	CASREQGASYNSPLHF
TRBV28	-	TRBJ1-5	CASSLSNRVYQPQHF
TRBV3-1/TRBV3-2	-	TRBJ1-2	CASSQGQGGYGYGYTF
TRBV4-1	TRBD1	TRBJ1-6	CASSSTPGTGDSPLHF
TRBV15	TRBD1	TRBJ1-4	CATSSDRGGRKLFF
TRBV5-5	-	TRBJ1-6	CASGSRAGNSPLHF